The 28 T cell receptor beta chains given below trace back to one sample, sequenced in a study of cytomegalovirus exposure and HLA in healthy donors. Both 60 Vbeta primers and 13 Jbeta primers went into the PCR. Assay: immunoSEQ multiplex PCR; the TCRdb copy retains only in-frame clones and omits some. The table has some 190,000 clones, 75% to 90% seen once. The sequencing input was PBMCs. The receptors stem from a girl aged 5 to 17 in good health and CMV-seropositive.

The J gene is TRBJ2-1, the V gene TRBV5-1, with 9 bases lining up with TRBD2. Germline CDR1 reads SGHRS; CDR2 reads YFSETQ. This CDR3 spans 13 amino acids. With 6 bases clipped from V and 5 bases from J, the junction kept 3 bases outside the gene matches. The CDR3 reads CASKVAGDNEQFF. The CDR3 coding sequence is TGCGCCAGCAAAGTAGCGGGAGACAATGAGCAGTTCTTC.

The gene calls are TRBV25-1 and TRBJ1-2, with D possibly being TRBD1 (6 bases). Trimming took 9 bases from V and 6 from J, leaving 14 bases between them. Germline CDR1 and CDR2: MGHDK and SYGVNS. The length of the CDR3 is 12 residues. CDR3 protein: CASNSNRDGYTF. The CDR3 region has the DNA TGTGCCAGTAATTCGAACAGGGATGGCTACACCTTC.

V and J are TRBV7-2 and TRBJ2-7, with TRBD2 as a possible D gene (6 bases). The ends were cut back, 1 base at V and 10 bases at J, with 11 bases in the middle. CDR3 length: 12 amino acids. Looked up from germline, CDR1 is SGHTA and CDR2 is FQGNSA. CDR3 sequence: CASSLVGTPQYF. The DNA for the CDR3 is TGTGCCAGCAGCTTAGTGGGGACTCCCCAGTACTTC. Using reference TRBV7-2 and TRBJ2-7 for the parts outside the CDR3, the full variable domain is GAGVSQSPSNKVTEKGKDVELRCDPISGHTALYWYRQSLGQGLEFLIYFQGNSAPDKSGLPSDRFSAERTGGSVSTLTIQRTQQEDSAVYLCASSLVGTPQYFGPGTRLTVT.

Written as DNA, the CDR3 is TGCGCCAGCAACATGGACAGGGGTCGTGGCTACACCTTC. Amino acid sequence: CASNMDRGRGYTF. This sequence joins TRBV4-1 and TRBJ1-2; TRBD1 matches at 9 bases. V lost 7 bases, J lost 7 bases, and 7 bases stayed unmatched. The CDR3 loop spans 13 amino acids. Germline values: CDR1 MGHRA, CDR2 YSYEKL.

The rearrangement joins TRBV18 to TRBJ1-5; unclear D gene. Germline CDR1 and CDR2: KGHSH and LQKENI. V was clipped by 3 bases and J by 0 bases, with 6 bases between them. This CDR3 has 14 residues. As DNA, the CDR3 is TGTGCCAGCTCACCGAGCAATAGCAATCAGCCCCAGCATTTT. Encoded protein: CASSPSNSNQPQHF.

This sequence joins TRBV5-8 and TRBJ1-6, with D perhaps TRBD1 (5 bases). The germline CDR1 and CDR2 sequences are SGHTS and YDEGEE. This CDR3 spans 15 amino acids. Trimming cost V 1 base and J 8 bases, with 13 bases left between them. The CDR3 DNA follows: TGTGCCAGCAGCTTGCCGGCAGGGTTGGATTCACCCCTCCACTTT. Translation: CASSLPAGLDSPLHF.

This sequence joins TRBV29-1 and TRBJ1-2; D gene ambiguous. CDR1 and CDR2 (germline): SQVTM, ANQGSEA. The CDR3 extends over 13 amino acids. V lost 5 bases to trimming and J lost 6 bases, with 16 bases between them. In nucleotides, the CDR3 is TGCAGCGTTCGGAGCCGGGAAGCTAATGGCTACACCTTC. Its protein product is CSVRSREANGYTF.

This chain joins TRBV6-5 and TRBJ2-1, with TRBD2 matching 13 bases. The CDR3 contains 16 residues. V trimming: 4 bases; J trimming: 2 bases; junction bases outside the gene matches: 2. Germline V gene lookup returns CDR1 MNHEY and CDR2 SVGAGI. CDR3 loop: CASSSGLAGTYNEQFF. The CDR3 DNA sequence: TGTGCCAGCAGTTCGGGACTAGCGGGGACCTACAATGAGCAGTTCTTC.

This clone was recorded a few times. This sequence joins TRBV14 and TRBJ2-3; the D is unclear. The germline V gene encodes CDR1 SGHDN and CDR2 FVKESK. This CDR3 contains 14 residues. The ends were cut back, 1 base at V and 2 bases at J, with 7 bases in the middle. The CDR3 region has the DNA TGTGCCAGCAGCCAAGCCCTGTTCACAGATACGCAGTATTTT. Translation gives CASSQALFTDTQYF.

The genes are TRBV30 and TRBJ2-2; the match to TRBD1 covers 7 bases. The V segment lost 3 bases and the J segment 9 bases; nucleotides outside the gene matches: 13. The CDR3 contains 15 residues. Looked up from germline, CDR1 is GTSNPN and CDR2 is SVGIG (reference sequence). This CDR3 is CAWSEPDRAQRELFF. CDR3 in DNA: TGTGCCTGGAGCGAACCCGACAGGGCCCAGAGGGAGCTGTTTTTT.

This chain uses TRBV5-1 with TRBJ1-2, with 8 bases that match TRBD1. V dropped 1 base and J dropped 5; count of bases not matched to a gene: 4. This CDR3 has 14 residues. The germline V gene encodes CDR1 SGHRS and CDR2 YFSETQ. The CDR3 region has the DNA TGCGCCAGCAGCTTGATGGACAGGGATTATGGCTACACCTTC. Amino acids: CASSLMDRDYGYTF.

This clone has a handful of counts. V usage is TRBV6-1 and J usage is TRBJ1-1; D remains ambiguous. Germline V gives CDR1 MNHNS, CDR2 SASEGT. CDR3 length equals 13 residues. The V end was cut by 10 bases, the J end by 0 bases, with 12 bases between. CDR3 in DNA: TGTGCCATGCTGACGGACTTGAACACTGAAGCTTTCTTT. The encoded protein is CAMLTDLNTEAFF.

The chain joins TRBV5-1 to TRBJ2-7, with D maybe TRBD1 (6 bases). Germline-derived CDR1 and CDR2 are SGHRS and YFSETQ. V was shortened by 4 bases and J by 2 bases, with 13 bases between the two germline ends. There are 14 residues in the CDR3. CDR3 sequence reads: CASSPHRETYEQYF. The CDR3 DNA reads TGCGCCAGCAGCCCGCACAGGGAGACCTACGAGCAGTACTTC.

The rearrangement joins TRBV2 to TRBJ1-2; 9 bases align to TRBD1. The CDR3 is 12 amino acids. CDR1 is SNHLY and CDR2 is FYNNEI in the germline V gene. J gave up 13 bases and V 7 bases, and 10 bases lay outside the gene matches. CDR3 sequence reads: CASKLGQGGPTF. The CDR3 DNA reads TGTGCCAGCAAGTTGGGACAGGGAGGTCCCACCTTC.

CDR3 amino acids: CASSWLRQTYNEQFF. The CDR3 bases are TGTGCCAGCAGCTGGTTGAGACAGACCTACAATGAGCAGTTCTTC. The chain combines TRBV5-4 with TRBJ2-1, with D perhaps TRBD1 (5 bases). CDR1 SGHNT and CDR2 YYREEE come from the germline V gene (reference sequence). The CDR3 spans 15 residues. V was pared by 3 bases and J by 2 bases, with 12 bases between. The variable domain in full, completed from reference TRBV5-4 and TRBJ2-1, reads ETGVTQSPTHLIKTRGQQVTLRCSSQSGHNTVSWYQQALGQGPQFIFQYYREEENGRGNFPPRFSGLQFPNYSSELNVNALELDDSALYLCASSWLRQTYNEQFFGPGTRLTVL.

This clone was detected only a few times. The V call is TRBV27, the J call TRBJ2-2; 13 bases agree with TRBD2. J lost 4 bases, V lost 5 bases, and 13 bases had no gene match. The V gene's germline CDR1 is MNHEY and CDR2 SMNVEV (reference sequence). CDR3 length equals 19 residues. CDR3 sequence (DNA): TGTGCCAGCAGTCCCAAAAGGACTAGCGGGAGAGCGGTCACCGGGGAGCTGTTTTTT. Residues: CASSPKRTSGRAVTGELFF.

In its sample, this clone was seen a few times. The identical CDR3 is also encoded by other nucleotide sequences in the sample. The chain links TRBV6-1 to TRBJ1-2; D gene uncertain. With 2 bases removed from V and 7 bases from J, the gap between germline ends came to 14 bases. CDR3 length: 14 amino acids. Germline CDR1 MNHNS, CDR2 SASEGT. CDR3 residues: CASSEIPGEGGYTF. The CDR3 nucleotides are TGTGCCAGCAGTGAAATCCCCGGGGAGGGTGGCTACACCTTC.

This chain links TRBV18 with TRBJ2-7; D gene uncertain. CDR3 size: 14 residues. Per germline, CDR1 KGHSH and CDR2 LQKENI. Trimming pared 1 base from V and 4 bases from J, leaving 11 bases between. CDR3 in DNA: TGTGCCAGCTCACCACGTCAGAACCTTTACGAGCAGTACTTC. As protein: CASSPRQNLYEQYF. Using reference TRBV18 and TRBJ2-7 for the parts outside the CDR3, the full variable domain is NAGVMQNPRHLVRRRGQEARLRCSPMKGHSHVYWYRQLPEEGLKFMVYLQKENIIDESGMPKERFSAEFPKEGPSILRIQQVVRGDSAAYFCASSPRQNLYEQYFGPGTRLTVT.

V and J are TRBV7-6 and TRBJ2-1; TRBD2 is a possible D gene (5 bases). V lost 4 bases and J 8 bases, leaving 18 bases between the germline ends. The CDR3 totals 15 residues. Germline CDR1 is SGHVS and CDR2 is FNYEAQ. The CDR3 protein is CASSYGSGPRDEQFF. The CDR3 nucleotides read TGTGCCAGCAGCTATGGGAGCGGCCCGAGGGATGAGCAGTTCTTC.

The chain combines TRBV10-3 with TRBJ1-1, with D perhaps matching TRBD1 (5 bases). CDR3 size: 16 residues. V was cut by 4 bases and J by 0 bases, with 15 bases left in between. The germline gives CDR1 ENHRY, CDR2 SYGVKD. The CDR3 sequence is CAISAQVFVLNTEAFF. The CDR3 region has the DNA TGTGCCATCAGTGCACAGGTGTTTGTTTTGAACACTGAAGCTTTCTTT.

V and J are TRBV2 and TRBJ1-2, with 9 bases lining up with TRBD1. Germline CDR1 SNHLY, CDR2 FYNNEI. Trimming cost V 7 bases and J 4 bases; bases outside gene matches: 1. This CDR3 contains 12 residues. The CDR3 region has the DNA TGTGCCAGCAAGGGACAGGGCTATGGCTACACCTTC. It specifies CASKGQGYGYTF.

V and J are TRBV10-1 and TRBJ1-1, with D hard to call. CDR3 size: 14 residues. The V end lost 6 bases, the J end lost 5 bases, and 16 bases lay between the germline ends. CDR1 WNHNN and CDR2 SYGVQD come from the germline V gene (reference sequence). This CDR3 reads CASSDGGRGTEAFF. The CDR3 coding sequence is TGCGCCAGCAGCGACGGTGGACGAGGGACTGAAGCTTTCTTT.

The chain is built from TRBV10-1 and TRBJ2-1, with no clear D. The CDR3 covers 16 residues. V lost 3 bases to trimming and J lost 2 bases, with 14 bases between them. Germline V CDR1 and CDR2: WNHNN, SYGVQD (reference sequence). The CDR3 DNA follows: TGCGCCAGCAGTGATTTAAGTAGCCCTCCCTACAATGAGCAGTTCTTC. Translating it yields CASSDLSSPPYNEQFF.

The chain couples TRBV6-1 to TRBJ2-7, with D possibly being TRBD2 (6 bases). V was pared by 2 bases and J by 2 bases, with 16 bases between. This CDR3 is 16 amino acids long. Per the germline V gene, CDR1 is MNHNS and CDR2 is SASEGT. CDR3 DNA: TGTGCCAGCAGTGAAAAGGGCGGGGTGAGGACCTACGAGCAGTACTTC. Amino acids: CASSEKGGVRTYEQYF.

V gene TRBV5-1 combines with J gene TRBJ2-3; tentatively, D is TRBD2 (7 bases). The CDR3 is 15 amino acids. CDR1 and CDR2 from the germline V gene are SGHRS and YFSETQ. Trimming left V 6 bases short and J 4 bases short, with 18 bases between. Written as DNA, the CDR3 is TGCGCCAGCACCCGGGGGGCGGGAGTCTCAGATACGCAGTATTTT. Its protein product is CASTRGAGVSDTQYF.

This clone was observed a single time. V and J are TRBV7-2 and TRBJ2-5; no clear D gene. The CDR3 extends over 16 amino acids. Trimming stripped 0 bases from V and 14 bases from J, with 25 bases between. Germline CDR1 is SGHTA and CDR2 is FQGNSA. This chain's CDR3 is CASSLAPISEGPGLYF. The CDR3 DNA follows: TGTGCCAGCAGCTTAGCCCCGATAAGTGAAGGCCCGGGTTTATACTTC.

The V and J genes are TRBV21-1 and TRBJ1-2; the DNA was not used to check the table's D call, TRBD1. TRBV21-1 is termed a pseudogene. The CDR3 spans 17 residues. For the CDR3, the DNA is TGTGCCAGCAGCATTTTTTGGGGACAGGTGGGTGGCTATGGCTACACCTTC. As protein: CASSIFWGQVGGYGYTF.

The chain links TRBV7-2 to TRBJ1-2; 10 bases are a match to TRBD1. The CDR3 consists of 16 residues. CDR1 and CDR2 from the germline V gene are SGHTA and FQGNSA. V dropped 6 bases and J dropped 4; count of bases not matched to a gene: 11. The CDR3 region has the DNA TGTGCCAGCAGTCCGGGACAGGGGATTCCGCTCTATGGCTACACCTTC. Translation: CASSPGQGIPLYGYTF.